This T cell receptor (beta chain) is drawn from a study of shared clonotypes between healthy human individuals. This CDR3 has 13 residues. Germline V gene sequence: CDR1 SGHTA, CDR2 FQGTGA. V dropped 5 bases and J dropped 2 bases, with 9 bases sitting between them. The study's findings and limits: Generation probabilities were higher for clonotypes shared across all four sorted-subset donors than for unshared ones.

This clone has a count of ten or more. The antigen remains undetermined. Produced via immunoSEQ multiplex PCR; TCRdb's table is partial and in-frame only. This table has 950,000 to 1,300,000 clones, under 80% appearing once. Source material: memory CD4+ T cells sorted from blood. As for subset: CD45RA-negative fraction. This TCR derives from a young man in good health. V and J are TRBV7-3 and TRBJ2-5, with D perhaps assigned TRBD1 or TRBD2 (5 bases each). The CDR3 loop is CASSPGTQETQYF. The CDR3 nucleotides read TGTGCCAGCAGCCCAGGGACGCAAGAGACCCAGTACTTC.